Detailed here is one T cell receptor (beta chain). This record comes from a study of blood T cell repertoires in COVID-19. Looking at the study overall: Collection of acute and convalescent COVID-19 samples took place in the United States, Italy and Spain. Sample material is recorded as cDNA or gDNA derived from T cells, B-cell-depleted T cells, or PBMCs.

Methods used by the authors: Using reference gene primer amplification, nucleated cell counts were estimated. Profiling relied on immunoSEQ multiplex PCR, and the TCRdb table lists in-frame clones only, not all of them. The DNA was the basis for D and trimming; V, J and clone size are from that table. This table has about 140,000 clones, 80% appearing once. Germline values: CDR1 SEHNR, CDR2 FQNEAQ (reference sequence). The CDR3 is 15 amino acids. The V end was cut by 5 bases, the J end by 8 bases, with 19 bases between. Specimen: peripheral blood. This clonotype originated in a man between 65 and 85 years old who had recovered from COVID-19. This chain links TRBV7-9 with TRBJ2-1; D is possibly TRBD2 (6 bases). CDR3 amino acids: CASSIRLVRKDEQFF. CDR3 DNA sequence: TGTGCCAGCAGCATAAGACTAGTCCGGAAGGATGAGCAGTTCTTC.